The source of this T cell receptor beta chain is a study of T cells in Graves' hyperthyroidism and ophthalmopathy. Study conclusions and caveats: Most thyroid clonotypes with frequency above 0.001 were detected in blood. A model of 13 V-J pairs discriminated ophthalmopathy from stable hyperthyroidism.

This clonotype was seen many times. Its antigen is as yet unknown. An end of the junction differs from the germline gene, which may be a read error. The CDR3 regions of TCR beta were amplified from RNA transcripts. The HTBI primer set drove a first-round RT-PCR of the TCR CDR3. One entry per CDR3 protein results from TCRdb running MiXCR on the multiplex PCR reads. The sample lists a few hundred thousand distinct CDR3 sequences, 15% to 20% seen once, with roughly 44% in the top ten. This sample holds PBMCs from roughly 10 ml fresh peripheral blood. CDR1 and CDR2 (germline): SSHAT, FNYEAQ (reference sequence). CDR3 length equals 14 residues.

The sequenced sample consisted of blood. This clonotype was sampled from a man in his forties or fifties with Graves' hyperthyroidism. The V and J genes are TRBV7-7 and TRBJ2-7; perhaps TRBD1 as D (7 bases). Here the CDR3 reads CASSLTGTAGEQYF. The CDR3 bases are TGTGCTAGCAGCTTAACCGGGACAGCGGGCGAGCAGTACTTC.